Presented here are 13 T cell receptor beta chains from one specimen sequenced in a study of identical twins. Using its own MiXCR run on the 5' RACE reads, TCRdb lists one record per CDR3 protein. There are about 690,000 distinct CDR3 sequences in the sample; 21% occur only once, and 4% to 5.5% lies in the top ten. The sample was also reused in another study, on T cells expressing NK-cell markers.

The specimen sequenced was PBMCs. The source of these receptors is a woman aged 18-29 years in good health.

The chain combines TRBV5-1 with TRBJ2-1; 8 nucleotides align to TRBD1. Unmatched junction bases numbered 6, after V lost 3 bases and J lost 4 bases. This CDR3 comprises 15 residues. Germline V CDR1 and CDR2: SGHRS, YFSETQ. The CDR3 protein is CASSYDRGGYNEQFF. CDR3 nucleotide sequence: TGCGCCAGCAGCTATGACAGGGGCGGTTACAATGAGCAGTTCTTC. The whole variable domain, filled in from reference TRBV5-1 and TRBJ2-1, reads KAGVTQTPRYLIKTRGQQVTLSCSPISGHRSVSWYQQTPGQGLQFLFEYFSETQRNKGNFPGRFSGRQFSNSRSEMNVSTLELGDSALYLCASSYDRGGYNEQFFGPGTRLTVL.

This clonotype has only a few counts. The J gene is TRBJ2-2, the V gene TRBV15; D possibly corresponds to TRBD2 (6 bases). CDR3 length: 15 amino acids. Trimming removed 5 bases at V and 3 bases at J, with 13 bases between. Germline CDR1 and CDR2: LNHNV and YYDKDF (reference sequence). Written as DNA, the CDR3 is TGTGCCACCAGCCGGGACTTCGGGGACACCGGGGAGCTGTTTTTT. As protein: CATSRDFGDTGELFF.

The chain has TRBV6-1 and TRBJ2-6; no clear D gene. In germline, CDR1 is MNHNS, CDR2 SASEGT. Deletions cut 6 bases from V and 1 base from J, with 10 bases between. CDR3 length equals 15 residues. In DNA, the CDR3 is TGTGCCAGCAGAGATTCGGGTTCTGGGGCCAACGTCCTGACTTTC. Translated, it gives CASRDSGSGANVLTF.

This clonotype occurred many times. CDR3 nucleotide sequence: TGTGCTGAGGAACTAGCGAGAACCACCGGGGAGCTGTTTTTT. It is translated as CAEELARTTGELFF. The chain is built from TRBV7-4 and TRBJ2-2; 7 nucleotides align to TRBD2. The CDR3 consists of 14 residues. Germline V gene sequence: CDR1 SGHVT, CDR2 SQSDAQ.

This clonotype appeared a few times. The rearrangement uses TRBV5-1 and TRBJ2-7; no definite D call. V lost 6 bases and J 5 bases, leaving 15 bases between the germline ends. Looked up from germline, CDR1 is SGHRS and CDR2 is YFSETQ. The CDR3 consists of 13 residues. The CDR3 is CASKVGTDHEQYF. In DNA, the CDR3 is TGCGCCAGCAAAGTGGGAACGGACCACGAGCAGTACTTC.

This clonotype was seen a handful of times. The V call is TRBV12-3 or TRBV12-4, the J call TRBJ2-6; D possibly uses TRBD1 or TRBD2 (6 bases each). This CDR3 comprises 17 residues. V lost 4 bases, J lost 1 base, and 14 bases lay in between. The CDR3 here is CASSSRGASSGANVLTF. The CDR3 DNA sequence: TGTGCCAGCAGTTCAAGGGGGGCCTCATCTGGGGCCAACGTCCTGACTTTC.

The V and J genes are TRBV4-3 and TRBJ2-3, with 9 bases aligning to TRBD2. CDR1 is LGHNA and CDR2 is YSLEER in the germline V gene. Trimming at V came to 3 bases and at J to 0 bases, leaving 4 bases not matched to a gene. The CDR3 loop spans 16 amino acids. CDR3 amino acids: CASSHGTSGSTDTQYF. In nucleotides, the CDR3 is TGCGCCAGCAGCCATGGTACTAGCGGGAGCACAGATACGCAGTATTTT.

The chain couples TRBV19 to TRBJ2-1; possible D gene TRBD1, 6 bases. This CDR3 spans 17 amino acids. Germline V lookup: CDR1 LNHDA, CDR2 SQIVND (reference sequence). The V and J ends lost 4 bases and 5 bases respectively, with 21 bases between them. CDR3 amino acids: CASSTDTTGWPDNEQFF. Here the CDR3 DNA reads TGTGCCAGTAGTACCGATACGACAGGCTGGCCTGACAATGAGCAGTTCTTC.

In this sample, this clonotype turned up a few times. V usage is TRBV12-3 or TRBV12-4 and J usage is TRBJ2-5; no definite D call. Trimming took 3 bases from V and 7 from J, leaving 21 bases between them. The CDR3 totals 16 residues. Written as DNA, the CDR3 is TGTGCCAGCAGTTTGGCCTATGCCGTGGGGTCTGGGACCCAGTACTTC. This translates into CASSLAYAVGSGTQYF.

The CDR3, as DNA: TGTGCCAGCAGCTTACCTACAGGGGTCCACCTAAACAATGAGCAGTTCTTC. Amino acids: CASSLPTGVHLNNEQFF. The chain has TRBV7-9 and TRBJ2-1; 7 bases agree with TRBD1. CDR3 length equals 17 residues. Germline V gene lookup returns CDR1 SEHNR and CDR2 FQNEAQ (reference sequence). V dropped 2 bases and J dropped 5; count of bases not matched to a gene: 12.

A single count supports this clonotype. Given the absence of the conserved phenylalanine or tryptophan at the CDR3 end, a read error is likely. The CDR3 nucleotides read TGTGCCAGCGGGCAGGACCTCTACAATGAGCAGTTCCTC. This gives the protein CASGQDLYNEQFL. The chain is built from TRBV10-3 and TRBJ2-1; the D gene is possibly TRBD2 (5 bases). V was pared by 10 bases and J by 3 bases, with 13 bases between. Germline CDR1 is ENHRY and CDR2 is SYGVKD. The CDR3 totals 13 residues.

The chain couples TRBV4-2 to TRBJ1-2; D ambiguous. Trimming removed 4 bases from V and 0 bases from J, with 15 bases in between. Germline assignment: CDR1 LGHNA and CDR2 YNFKEQ. This CDR3 region has 16 residues. The DNA of the CDR3 is TGTGCCAGCAGCCCTGCCCGACGGGAAGCTAACTATGGCTACACCTTC. It translates to CASSPARREANYGYTF.

Only a few counts were recorded for this clonotype. The rearrangement uses TRBV5-5 and TRBJ2-1, with D unclear. Germline CDR1 is SGHKS and CDR2 is YYEKEE (reference sequence). CDR3 length: 12 residues. Trimming removed 0 bases at V and 15 bases at J, with 13 bases between. The chain's CDR3 is CASSLGLEERFF. In DNA form, the CDR3 reads TGTGCCAGCAGCTTGGGCCTCGAGGAACGGTTCTTC.